A selection of T cell receptor beta chains follows, all from one sample in a study of T cell changes during pregnancy in multiple sclerosis. Profiling relied on immunoSEQ multiplex PCR, and the TCRdb table lists in-frame clones only, not all of them. The sample lists about 35,000 clones, about nine tenths occurring once. The sample in question was peripheral blood, obtained in the third trimester of pregnancy. Source of these receptors: a female donor in good health, enrolled as a control in a pregnancy study. Each CDR3 is given with its conserved first and last residue. A D gene is named only where the DNA matches it firmly. Where a row states a size, it is once, few, many or the class of an expanded clone; other rows omit it.

>-|TRBV19|-|TRBJ2-7
TGTGCCAGTAGTCCCTTTCCCCCGCGAGGGGGTAACGACGAGCAGTACTTC
CASSPFPPRGGNDEQYF
>TRBD1|TRBV27|-|TRBJ1-2
TGTGCCAGCAGTACAGGACAGGGTAGGAGCTATGGCTACACCTTC
CASSTGQGRSYGYTF
>-|TRBV29-1|few|TRBJ1-1
TGCAGCGTTACCCGGCGGGGGGGTGGCACTGAAGCTTTCTTT
CSVTRRGGGTEAFF
>-|TRBV2|-|TRBJ1-1
TGTGCCAGTAGCCAAATGAACACTGAAGCTTTCTTT
CASSQMNTEAFF
>-|TRBV18|few|TRBJ1-2
TGTGCCAGCTCGTCGGGACAAGACTATGGCTACACCTTC
CASSSGQDYGYTF
>-|TRBV7-9|once|TRBJ2-1
TGTGCCAGCAGCCCCACACGAACCTCCTACAATGAGCAGTTCTTC
CASSPTRTSYNEQFF
>TRBD2|TRBV29-1|-|TRBJ2-3
TGCAGCGTCCCCCAAGACCCCGGGAGGATAAGCACAGATACGCAGTATTTT
CSVPQDPGRISTDTQYF
>TRBD1|TRBV9|-|TRBJ2-5
TGTGCCAGCAGCGTAGCTCAAGGAGGGACAGGCTACCAAGAGACCCAGTACTTC
CASSVAQGGTGYQETQYF
>-|TRBV6-1|-|TRBJ2-4
TGTGCCAGCAGTGAAGCGCTCGGACAGCCCAGGAACATTCAGTACTTC
CASSEALGQPRNIQYF
>TRBD1|TRBV27|-|TRBJ1-2
TGTGCCAGCAGATTGAGTTTGGACAGGATCTATGGCTACACCTTC
CASRLSLDRIYGYTF
>-|TRBV19|-|TRBJ2-2
TGTGCCAGTACCCACCTCGGGGGGAACACCGGGGAGCTGTTTTTT
CASTHLGGNTGELFF
>-|TRBV7-6|-|TRBJ2-1
TGTGCCAGCAGCTGGGGCGGAGCCTACAATGAGCAGTTCTTC
CASSWGGAYNEQFF
>-|TRBV5-6|once|TRBJ1-5
TGTGCCAGCAGCTTTCCGAGGAGCAATCAGCCCCAGCATTTT
CASSFPRSNQPQHF
>TRBD2|TRBV29-1|-|TRBJ2-3
TGCAGCGTTGTGGGGACTAGCGGGGGCCCTAGCACAGATACGCAGTATTTT
CSVVGTSGGPSTDTQYF
>-|TRBV5-1|-|TRBJ2-7
TGCGCCAGCAGCGCGGGACCGAGCTCCTACGAGCAGTACTTC
CASSAGPSSYEQYF
>-|TRBV7-9|-|TRBJ2-7
TGTGCCAGCAGCTTATCAGGGCCAACCTACGAGCAGTACTTC
CASSLSGPTYEQYF
>TRBD1|TRBV5-1|-|TRBJ1-1
TGCGCCAGCAGCTTGGGGACAGGGGTGGGAGCTTTCTTT
CASSLGTGVGAFF
>TRBD2|TRBV4-2|-|TRBJ2-3
TGTGCCAGCAGCCAAGGTGTAGCAGCGGGAGGGGCAGATACGCAGTATTTT
CASSQGVAAGGADTQYF
>-|TRBV11-1|-|TRBJ2-1
TGTGCCAGCACCCCGACCGGGGGTCCTTCCTACAATGAGCAGTTCTTC
CASTPTGGPSYNEQFF
>-|TRBV5-1|once|TRBJ1-4
TGCGCCAGCAGCTTGGACTCGGGACTGGGAGAAAAACTGTTTTTT
CASSLDSGLGEKLFF
>TRBD2|TRBV6-5|-|TRBJ2-1
TGTGCCAGCGGGCGGACTAGTGTCAATGAGCAGTTCTTC
CASGRTSVNEQFF
>TRBD2|TRBV7-3|-|TRBJ2-5
TGTGCCAGCAGCTACCCCCTAGCGGGAGTACAAAAAGAGACCCAGTACTTC
CASSYPLAGVQKETQYF
>-|TRBV11-2|-|TRBJ1-2
TGTGCCAGCAGCTTAGATCCGGTTTTGAATGGCTACACCTTC
CASSLDPVLNGYTF
>TRBD1|TRBV5-1|-|TRBJ1-1
TGCGCCAGCAGCTCTGGACAGGGTCGGACTGAAGCTTTCTTT
CASSSGQGRTEAFF
>-|TRBV28|-|TRBJ1-5
TGTGCCAGCAGTTTGGAGGCAGGGACTCCTAGCAATCAGCCCCAGCATTTT
CASSLEAGTPSNQPQHF
>-|TRBV10-2|-|TRBJ1-2
TGCGCCAGCAGTGAAGGGAGGAATTCTGGCTACACCTTC
CASSEGRNSGYTF
>-|TRBV29-1|-|TRBJ2-5
TGCAGCGTTGATTCCGGGGCGGGAAGAGAGACCCAGTACTTC
CSVDSGAGRETQYF
>-|TRBV27|-|TRBJ1-4
TGTGCCAGCAGTTTACGGTCCTCCCATGAAAAACTGTTTTTT
CASSLRSSHEKLFF
>-|TRBV7-7|-|TRBJ2-5
TGTGCTAGCAGCTCCGACAGACAAGAGACCCAGTACTTC
CASSSDRQETQYF
>-|TRBV6-1|once|TRBJ2-3
TGTGCCAGCAGTGAAGTGCCTAACCGTAGCACAGATACGCAGTATTTT
CASSEVPNRSTDTQYF
>TRBD1|TRBV2|-|TRBJ1-6
TGTGCCAGCTTGGGACAGGGGGCGAATTCACCCCTCCACTTT
CASLGQGANSPLHF
>TRBD1|TRBV14|-|TRBJ2-7
TGTGCCAGCAGCCACCCGGACAGGGGGTGGCACGAGCAGTACTTC
CASSHPDRGWHEQYF
>-|TRBV25-1|-|TRBJ1-2
TGTGCCAGCAGTGAAGAGTTATCCTATGGCTACACCTTC
CASSEELSYGYTF
>-|TRBV19|-|TRBJ1-2
TGTGCCAGTAGTATACCCTATTGGGGCTACACCTTC
CASSIPYWGYTF
>-|TRBV7-8|-|TRBJ2-3
TGTGCCAGCAGCCATATGCGGGCGGAGCAGACAGATACGCAGTATTTT
CASSHMRAEQTDTQYF
>TRBD2|TRBV4-2|-|TRBJ2-1
TGTGCCAGCAGCCAAGCCTATGGGGGACTAGCGGGGCAGAGCTCCTACAATGAGCAGTTCTTC
CASSQAYGGLAGQSSYNEQFF
>TRBD2|TRBV6-4|-|TRBJ2-3
TGTGCCAGCCGACCCGGGACTAGTGCATCAGATACGCAGTATTTT
CASRPGTSASDTQYF
>TRBD1|TRBV6-6|-|TRBJ1-5
TGTGCCAGCAGCTCTTTCCGACAGGGGAGCAATCAGCCCCAGCATTTT
CASSSFRQGSNQPQHF
>-|TRBV29-1|-|TRBJ2-7
TGCAGCGTTGAAGGCGCCCTAAACGGTGGGGAGCCCGAGCCCTACGAGCAGTACTTC
CSVEGALNGGEPEPYEQYF
>-|TRBV9|-|TRBJ1-1
TGTGCCAGCAGCGATCCAGGGAGGCGGACTGAAGCTTTCTTT
CASSDPGRRTEAFF
>TRBD1|TRBV19|-|TRBJ1-4
TGTGCCAGTAGTATAGTATCCTCACAGGGGAGGAATGAAAAACTGTTTTTT
CASSIVSSQGRNEKLFF
>-|TRBV19|-|TRBJ1-4
TGTGCCAGTAGTGCGACGCTACTCGGGGAAAAACTGTTTTTT
CASSATLLGEKLFF
>-|TRBV5-1|-|TRBJ2-3
TGCGCCAGCAGCTTGGGGAGGGCGGGCAGAGATACGCAGTATTTT
CASSLGRAGRDTQYF
>-|TRBV30|-|TRBJ2-5
TGTGCCTGGAGAGGCCCAGGAGAGACCCAGTACTTC
CAWRGPGETQYF
>-|TRBV21-1|-|TRBJ2-4
TGTGCCAGCAGCAAAGGTGGGGGGCCAGGCTCTAGCGGGGGACTAGCCAAAAACATTCAGTACTTC
CASSKGGGPGSSGGLAKNIQYF